The clone carrying this TCR beta chain has just a few counts. The sample originates from a study of cytomegalovirus exposure and HLA in healthy donors. The PCR contained 60 Vbeta and 13 Jbeta primers. The assay was immunoSEQ multiplex PCR, and TCRdb's table has in-frame clones only and misses some. Among about 140,000 clones listed, around a tenth were seen once. The sample was PBMCs. This clonotype originated in a male donor in good health and CMV-seronegative.

The CDR3 DNA sequence: TGCAGCGTCCGGACTAGCGGCACAGATACGCAGTATTTT. It is translated as CSVRTSGTDTQYF. The genes are TRBV29-1 and TRBJ2-3, with 9 bases that match TRBD2. Germline V gene data show CDR1 as SQVTM and CDR2 as ANQGSEA. V was clipped by 6 bases and J by 1 base; unmatched bases: 2. This CDR3 contains 13 residues.